This TCR beta chain came from a study of blood T cell repertoires in COVID-19. Authors' methods: For nucleated cells, counts were estimated from reference gene primer amplification. Sequencing used immunoSEQ multiplex PCR; TCRdb keeps in-frame clones, though not all of them. That table is the source of V, J and clone size, and D and trimming were worked out from the DNA. The repertoire has under 400,000 clones, around 85% of them found once; the top ten carry roughly 4.2%. In terms of age and location, participants ranged from roughly 18 to 100 years and lived in about 25 US areas. Researchers sorted participants into cohorts using their self-reported clinical history. As for this clone: The same CDR3 arises from other DNA sequences in this sample as well.

This TCR came from a woman between 40 and 50 years old with acute COVID-19. The sample taken for sequencing was PBMCs or T cells enriched from blood (not recorded which).

The CDR3 sequence is CASSLGQANTEAFF. In nucleotides, the CDR3 is TGCGCCAGCAGCTTGGGACAGGCAAACACTGAAGCTTTCTTT. This chain joins TRBV5-1 and TRBJ1-1; a weak D match, TRBD1 (6 bases). The CDR3 covers 14 residues. The germline V gene has CDR1 SGHRS and CDR2 YFSETQ. The V gene lost 0 bases and the J gene lost 2 bases, with 8 bases spanning the gap.